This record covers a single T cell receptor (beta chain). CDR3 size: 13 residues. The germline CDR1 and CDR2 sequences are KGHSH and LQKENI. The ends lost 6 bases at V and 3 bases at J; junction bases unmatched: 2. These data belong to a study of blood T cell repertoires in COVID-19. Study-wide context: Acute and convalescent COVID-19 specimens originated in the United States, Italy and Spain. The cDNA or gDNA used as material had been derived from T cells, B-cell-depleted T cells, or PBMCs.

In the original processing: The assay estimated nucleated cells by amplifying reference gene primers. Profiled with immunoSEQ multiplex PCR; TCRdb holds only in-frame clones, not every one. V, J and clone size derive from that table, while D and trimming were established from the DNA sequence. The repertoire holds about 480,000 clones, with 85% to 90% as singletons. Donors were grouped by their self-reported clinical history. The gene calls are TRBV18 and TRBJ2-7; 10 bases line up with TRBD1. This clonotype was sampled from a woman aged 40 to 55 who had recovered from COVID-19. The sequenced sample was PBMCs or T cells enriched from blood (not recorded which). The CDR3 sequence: CASSGQGNYEQYF. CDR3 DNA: TGTGCCAGCTCGGGACAGGGGAACTACGAGCAGTACTTC.